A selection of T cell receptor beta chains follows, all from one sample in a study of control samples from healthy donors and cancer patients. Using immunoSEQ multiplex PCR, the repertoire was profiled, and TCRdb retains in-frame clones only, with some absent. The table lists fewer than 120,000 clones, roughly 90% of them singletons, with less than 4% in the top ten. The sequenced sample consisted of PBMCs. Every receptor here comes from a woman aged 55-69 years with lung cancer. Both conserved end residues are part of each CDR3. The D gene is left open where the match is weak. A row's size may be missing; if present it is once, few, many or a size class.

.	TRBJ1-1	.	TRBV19	CASSIGQRNTEAFF	TGTGCCAGTAGTATAGGGCAAAGGAACACTGAAGCTTTCTTT
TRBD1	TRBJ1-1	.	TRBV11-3	CASSVTGVNTEAFF	TGTGCCAGCAGCGTTACAGGGGTAAACACTGAAGCTTTCTTT
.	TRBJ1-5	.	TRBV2	CASRALGNQPQHF	TGTGCCAGCAGGGCGTTGGGGAACCAGCCCCAGCATTTT
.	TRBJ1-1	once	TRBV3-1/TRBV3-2	CASSQDAGFTEAFF	TGTGCCAGCAGCCAAGATGCGGGGTTCACTGAAGCTTTCTTT
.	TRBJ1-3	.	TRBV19	CASSMPTGFSGNTIYF	TGTGCCAGTAGTATGCCAACAGGGTTCTCTGGAAACACCATATATTTT
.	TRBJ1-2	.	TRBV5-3	CARSLCQGPSYGYTF	TGTGCCAGAAGCTTGTGTCAGGGACCTTCCTATGGCTACACCTTC
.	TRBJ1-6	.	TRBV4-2	CASSQDSNNSPLHF	TGTGCCAGCAGCCAAGATAGTAATAATTCACCCCTCCACTTT
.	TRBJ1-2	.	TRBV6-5	CASSGSSNYGYTF	TGTGCCAGCAGCGGGTCGAGTAACTATGGCTACACCTTC
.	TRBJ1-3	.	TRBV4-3	CASSHDRGSGNTIYF	TGCGCCAGCAGCCACGACCGGGGCTCCGGAAACACCATATATTTT
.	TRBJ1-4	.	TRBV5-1	CASSLDVGGVENEKLFF	TGCGCCAGCAGCTTGGATGTGGGGGGTGTTGAAAATGAAAAACTGTTTTTT
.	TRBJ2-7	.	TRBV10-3	CATRGVSTYEQYF	TGTGCCACCAGGGGGGTGTCGACCTACGAGCAGTACTTC
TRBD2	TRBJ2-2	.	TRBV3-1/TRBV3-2	CASRRTSGMNTGELFF	TGTGCCAGCAGAAGGACTAGCGGGATGAACACCGGGGAGCTGTTTTTT
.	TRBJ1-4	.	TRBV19	CASSKQDNEKLFF	TGTGCCAGTAGTAAGCAAGATAATGAAAAACTGTTTTTT
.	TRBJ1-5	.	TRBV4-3	CASSQGHSPNQPQHF	TGCGCCAGCAGCCAAGGCCACAGTCCGAATCAGCCCCAGCATTTT
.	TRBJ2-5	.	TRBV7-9	CASSSLQGRETQYF	TGTGCCAGCAGCTCTCTCCAGGGGCGGGAGACCCAGTACTTC
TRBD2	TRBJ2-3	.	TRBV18	CASSPPRLAGGQITDTQYF	TGTGCCAGCTCACCACCCCGACTAGCGGGGGGCCAGATCACAGATACGCAGTATTTT
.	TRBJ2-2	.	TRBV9	CASSATTGLAGELFF	TGTGCCAGCAGCGCAACAACAGGGTTGGCCGGGGAGCTGTTTTTT
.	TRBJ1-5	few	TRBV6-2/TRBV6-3	CASSYGNQPQHF	TGTGCCAGCAGTTACGGCAATCAGCCCCAGCATTTT
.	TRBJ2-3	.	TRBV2	CASGEADTQYF	TGTGCCAGCGGGGAGGCAGATACGCAGTATTTT
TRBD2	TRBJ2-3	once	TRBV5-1	CASSRGGVGDTQYF	TGCGCCAGCAGCCGTGGGGGGGTAGGAGATACGCAGTATTTT
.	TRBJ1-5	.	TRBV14	CASSPGGNQPQHF	TGTGCCAGCAGCCCCGGGGGGAATCAGCCCCAGCATTTT
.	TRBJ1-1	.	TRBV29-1	CSAGTVNTEAFF	TGCAGCGCTGGGACCGTGAACACTGAAGCTTTCTTT
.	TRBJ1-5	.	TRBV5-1	CASSPLGGNQPQHF	TGCGCCAGCAGCCCGTTGGGGGGCAATCAGCCCCAGCATTTT
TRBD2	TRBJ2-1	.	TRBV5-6	CASTLWLLAENEQFF	TGTGCCAGCACCCTTTGGCTACTAGCGGAAAATGAGCAGTTCTTC
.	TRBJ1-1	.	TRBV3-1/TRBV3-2	CASSLRQNTEAFF	TGTGCCAGCAGCCTGAGACAGAACACTGAAGCTTTCTTT
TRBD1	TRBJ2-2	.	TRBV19	CASRSGGNTGELFF	TGTGCCAGTCGTTCAGGGGGTAACACCGGGGAGCTGTTTTTT
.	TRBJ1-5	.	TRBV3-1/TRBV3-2	CASSLKRGRNQPQHF	TGTGCCAGCAGCCTCAAGAGGGGTCGGAATCAGCCCCAGCATTTT